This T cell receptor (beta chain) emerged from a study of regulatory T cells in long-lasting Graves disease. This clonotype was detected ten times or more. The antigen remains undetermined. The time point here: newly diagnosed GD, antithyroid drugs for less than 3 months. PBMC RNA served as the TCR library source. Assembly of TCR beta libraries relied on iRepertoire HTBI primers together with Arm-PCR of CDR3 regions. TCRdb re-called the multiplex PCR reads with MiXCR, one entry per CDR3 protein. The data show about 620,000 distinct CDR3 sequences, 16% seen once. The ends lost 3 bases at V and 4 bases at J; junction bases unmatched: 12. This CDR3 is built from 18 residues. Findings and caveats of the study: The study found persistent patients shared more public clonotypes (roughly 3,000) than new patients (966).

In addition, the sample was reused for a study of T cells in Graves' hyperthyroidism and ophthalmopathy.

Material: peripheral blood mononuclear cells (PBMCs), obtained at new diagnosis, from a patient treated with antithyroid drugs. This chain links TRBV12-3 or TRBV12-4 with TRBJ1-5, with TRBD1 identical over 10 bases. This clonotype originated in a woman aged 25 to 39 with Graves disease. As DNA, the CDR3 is TGTGCCAGCAGTTTGGGATGGGTGTGGGACAGGGGAAATCAGCCCCAGCATTTT. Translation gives CASSLGWVWDRGNQPQHF.